A single sample gave rise to the 17 T cell receptor beta chains below, sequenced in a study of CD8 T cells in ankylosing spondylitis. Study-level points and caveats: Seemingly characteristic of ankylosing spondylitis blood was a TCR beta motif consisting of fewer than 10 highly homologous variants.

No antigen has been assigned to these receptors. TCRdb ran MiXCR on the 5' RACE reads and lists one entry per CDR3 protein. The table has around 390,000 distinct CDR3 sequences, around 22% seen once. Sequencing was carried out using blood, either unsorted or a sorted T cell fraction (not recorded which). These receptors came from a male donor with ankylosing spondylitis.

Ten or more counts support this clonotype. The chain's CDR3 is CASRSGQRGYEQYF. The CDR3 DNA reads TGTGCCAGCAGGTCAGGACAGAGAGGCTACGAGCAGTACTTC. This chain uses TRBV12-3 or TRBV12-4 with TRBJ2-7; possible D gene TRBD1, 6 bases. The CDR3 sequence is 14 residues long. V gave up 6 bases and J gave up 3 bases, with 15 bases separating them.

This rearrangement joins TRBV6-1 to TRBJ2-5; 7 nucleotides align to TRBD2. This CDR3 comprises 17 residues. Germline values: CDR1 MNHNS, CDR2 SASEGT. With 7 bases clipped from V and 3 bases from J, the junction kept 17 bases outside the gene matches. Here the CDR3 reads CASTRSGGGRGEETQYF. CDR3 in DNA: TGTGCCAGCACCCGATCGGGAGGCGGGAGAGGGGAAGAGACCCAGTACTTC.

The sample holds a few counts of this clonotype. The V call is TRBV7-3, the J call TRBJ2-1, with 9 bases aligning to TRBD2. Trimming cost V 3 bases and J 7 bases; bases outside gene matches: 10. The CDR3 length is 16 residues. Germline assignment: CDR1 SGHTA and CDR2 FQGTGA. DNA for the CDR3: TGTGCCAGCAGCTTCTCCGGGACTAGCAGGCGGAATGAGCAGTTCTTC. This encodes CASSFSGTSRRNEQFF.

This clonotype was counted a few times. This chain uses TRBV20-1 with TRBJ2-1; 9 nucleotides match TRBD1. J lost 6 bases, V lost 6 bases, and 12 bases had no gene match. This CDR3 has 15 amino acids. Germline V CDR1 and CDR2: DFQATT, SNEGSKA (reference sequence). The CDR3 loop reads CSATSRDREPNEQFF. For the CDR3, the DNA is TGCAGTGCAACCTCCCGGGACAGGGAACCCAATGAGCAGTTCTTC.

This chain joins TRBV18 and TRBJ1-1; the match to TRBD1 covers 9 bases. The CDR3 is 16 residues long. Germline CDR1 and CDR2: KGHSH and LQKENI. Trimming removed 3 bases from V and 0 bases from J; junction bases left unmatched: 5. The CDR3 here is CASSPGQGFVNTEAFF. The CDR3 coding sequence is TGTGCCAGCTCACCGGGACAGGGATTCGTGAACACTGAAGCTTTCTTT.

V is TRBV6-1 and J is TRBJ2-1; 11 nucleotides align to TRBD2. With 7 bases clipped from V and 2 bases from J, the junction kept 7 bases outside the gene matches. The CDR3 has 16 amino acids. Germline CDR1 and CDR2: MNHNS and SASEGT. Here the CDR3 reads CASIPVAGGPYNEQFF. In DNA form, the CDR3 reads TGTGCCAGCATTCCCGTAGCGGGAGGGCCCTACAATGAGCAGTTCTTC.

This clonotype was observed a handful of times. The rearrangement links TRBV7-2 to TRBJ2-1; D is perhaps TRBD2 (5 bases). Germline lookup yields CDR1 SGHTA and CDR2 FQGNSA. The germline V and J ends were trimmed by 0 bases and 6 bases, with 15 bases remaining between them. The CDR3 has 16 amino acids. CDR3 bases: TGTGCCAGCAGCTTAGCGGCGGGCCCGACTGGCAATGAGCAGTTCTTC. Its protein is CASSLAAGPTGNEQFF.

The chain carries TRBV28 and TRBJ1-2, with 7 nucleotides matching TRBD1. This CDR3 region has 14 residues. J gave up 2 bases and V 4 bases, and 4 bases lay outside the gene matches. Germline V gives CDR1 MDHEN, CDR2 SYDVKM. CDR3 amino acids: CASSYMTGNYGYTF. CDR3 in DNA: TGTGCCAGCAGTTACATGACAGGGAACTATGGCTACACCTTC.

In this sample, this clonotype turned up a few times. V and J are TRBV6-1 and TRBJ2-1; weak D call: TRBD2 (5 bases). The germline CDR1 and CDR2 sequences are MNHNS and SASEGT. CDR3 size: 15 residues. V was pared by 0 bases and J by 1 base, with 7 bases between. The CDR3 nucleotides are TGTGCCAGCAGTGAAGCCCGGGGATCCTACAATGAGCAGTTCTTC. Translated: CASSEARGSYNEQFF.

This chain links TRBV29-1 with TRBJ2-1, with 11 bases that match TRBD2. J was trimmed by 2 bases and V by 4 bases; bases with no gene match: 13. The CDR3 covers 18 residues. In germline, CDR1 is SQVTM, CDR2 ANQGSEA. CDR3 sequence (DNA): TGCAGCGTTGGGGGACAGGGAAATAGCGGGAGGGCCTACAATGAGCAGTTCTTC. Translating it yields CSVGGQGNSGRAYNEQFF.

The chain recombines TRBV3-1 with TRBJ2-2, with 7 positions matching TRBD1. CDR1 and CDR2 (germline): LGHDT, YNNKEL (reference sequence). Trimming removed 3 bases from V and 5 bases from J; junction bases left unmatched: 9. The CDR3 loop spans 16 amino acids. The DNA for the CDR3 is TGTGCCAGCAGCCATGAGGACAGGCGGAGGACCGGGGAGCTGTTTTTT. Translating gives CASSHEDRRRTGELFF.

V gene TRBV27 combines with J gene TRBJ1-6; 11 bases are shared with TRBD1. CDR1 and CDR2 from the germline V gene are MNHEY and SMNVEV (reference sequence). The CDR3 is 13 amino acids. V gave up 8 bases and J gave up 10 bases; unmatched junction bases: 4. The DNA of the CDR3 is TGTGCCAGCCGGGGACAGGGGGACTCACCCCTCCACTTT. This sequence encodes CASRGQGDSPLHF.

This clonotype was detected only a few times. The rearrangement uses TRBV28 and TRBJ1-5; the D is unclear. The CDR3 extends over 12 amino acids. The V end was cut by 5 bases, the J end by 9 bases, with 11 bases between. Germline CDR1 MDHEN, CDR2 SYDVKM. The CDR3 DNA sequence: TGTGCCAGCAGTCTCCCTGACCGGCCCCAGCATTTT. This codes for CASSLPDRPQHF.

The chain carries TRBV5-1 and TRBJ2-1; D is perhaps TRBD1 (6 bases). CDR1 is SGHRS and CDR2 is YFSETQ in the germline V gene. The CDR3 totals 16 residues. The germline V and J ends were trimmed by 1 base and 0 bases, with 11 bases remaining between them. CDR3: CASSLNRDHSYNEQFF. The CDR3 bases are TGCGCCAGCAGCTTGAACAGGGACCACTCCTACAATGAGCAGTTCTTC.

The chain uses TRBV28 and TRBJ2-7; the match to TRBD2 covers 8 bases. The CDR3 consists of 16 residues. Losses at the gene ends were 2 bases for V and 4 bases for J; bases not matched to a gene: 10. Germline CDR1 is MDHEN and CDR2 is SYDVKM. The CDR3: CASSLAGGVVSYEQYF. The CDR3 DNA sequence: TGTGCCAGCAGTTTAGCGGGAGGCGTTGTAAGTTACGAGCAGTACTTC.

This clonotype was observed a handful of times. This chain joins TRBV5-6 and TRBJ2-7, with 9 bases identical to TRBD2. Trimming cost V 5 bases and J 6 bases; bases outside gene matches: 12. There are 15 residues in the CDR3. CDR1 SGHDT and CDR2 YYEEEE come from the germline V gene. The CDR3, as DNA: TGTGCCAGCAGACGGAGGGCGGGAGGGTTGACCGAGCAGTACTTC. The encoded protein is CASRRRAGGLTEQYF.

This clonotype was observed once. The chain couples TRBV7-6 to TRBJ2-7, with TRBD2 matching over 8 bases. The junction had 5 bases not matched to a gene; V was cut back by 3 bases and J by 4 bases. Germline CDR1 is SGHVS and CDR2 is FNYEAQ. There are 14 residues in the CDR3. The CDR3 DNA follows: TGTGCCAGCAGCTTGGGCGGGAGGATTTACGAGCAGTACTTC. This gives the protein CASSLGGRIYEQYF.